What follows are 29 T cell receptor beta chains derived from one specimen sequenced in a study of molecular identifiers for immune sequencing clone quantification. TCRdb reanalysed the PCR reads using MiXCR and keeps one entry per CDR3 protein. The sample shows around 300,000 distinct CDR3 sequences, 24% of them seen only once. Material: naive CD8+ T cells from blood, with Jurkat cell RNA spiked in. Subset reported: FACS-sorted CD8+CD4-CCR7+CD45RA+ naive T cells. These receptor sequences come from a human donor in good health. Some libraries in this study had Jurkat cell RNA spiked in.

The CDR3 sequence is CASSFPVYEQYF. DNA for the CDR3: TGTGCCAGCAGTTTCCCGGTCTACGAGCAGTACTTC. The chain employs TRBV6-2 or TRBV6-3 and TRBJ2-7, with D hard to call. Looked up from germline, CDR1 is MNHEY and CDR2 is SVGEGT. Trimming left V 4 bases short and J 3 bases short, with 7 bases between. The CDR3 has 12 amino acids.

In this sample, this clonotype turned up a few times. The chain carries TRBV7-2 and TRBJ2-7; TRBD2 aligns across 7 bases. Germline CDR1 reads SGHTA; CDR2 reads FQGNSA. This CDR3 spans 15 amino acids. With 4 bases clipped from V and 4 bases from J, the junction kept 10 bases outside the gene matches. The CDR3 DNA follows: TGTGCCAGCAGCTGGAGGGGCGGGAGTTTATACGAGCAGTACTTC. This gives the protein CASSWRGGSLYEQYF. Supplemented by reference TRBV7-2 and TRBJ2-7, the full variable domain reads GAGVSQSPSNKVTEKGKDVELRCDPISGHTALYWYRQSLGQGLEFLIYFQGNSAPDKSGLPSDRFSAERTGGSVSTLTIQRTQQEDSAVYLCASSWRGGSLYEQYFGPGTRLTVT.

This clonotype was seen repeatedly, ten times or more. This chain uses TRBV7-9 with TRBJ2-3, with a possible D match to TRBD1 (5 bases). CDR1 is SEHNR, CDR2 FQNEAQ, per germline (reference sequence). Deletions cut 1 base from V and 2 bases from J, with 13 bases between. The CDR3 has 16 amino acids. This CDR3 reads CASSLVTGTDTDTQYF. The CDR3 nucleotides read TGTGCCAGCAGCTTAGTTACAGGCACGGACACAGATACGCAGTATTTT.

At least ten counts were recorded for this clonotype. The V call is TRBV30, the J call TRBJ2-1; 7 bases line up with TRBD2. V lost 5 bases and J lost 3; bases outside the gene matches: 7. This CDR3 spans 14 amino acids. Germline lookup yields CDR1 GTSNPN and CDR2 SVGIG (reference sequence). The CDR3 reads CAWGTSAIYNEQFF. CDR3 in DNA: TGTGCCTGGGGAACTAGCGCTATCTACAATGAGCAGTTCTTC. Based on the CDR3 plus reference TRBV30 and TRBJ2-1, the full variable domain is SQTIHQWPATLVQPVGSPLSLECTVEGTSNPNLYWYRQAAGRGLQLLFYSVGIGQISSEVPQNLSASRPQDRQFILSSKKLLLSDSGFYLCAWGTSAIYNEQFFGPGTRLTVL.

The rearrangement joins TRBV2 to TRBJ2-3; D is perhaps TRBD1 (6 bases). The CDR3 runs 18 residues. Trimming left V 6 bases short and J 0 bases short, with 22 bases between. Germline CDR1 SNHLY, CDR2 FYNNEI. The CDR3 loop reads CASSVLDRPSPSTDTQYF. CDR3 DNA sequence: TGTGCCAGCAGCGTTTTAGACAGGCCGTCGCCTAGCACAGATACGCAGTATTTT.

There are a few counts of this clonotype. The chain couples TRBV6-5 to TRBJ2-7, with D perhaps given as TRBD1 or TRBD2 (6 bases each). Germline V gene data show CDR1 as MNHEY and CDR2 as SVGAGI. The CDR3 runs 17 residues. With 0 bases removed from V and 2 bases from J, the gap between germline ends came to 17 bases. CDR3 loop: CASSYSARDRGPYEQYF. The CDR3 nucleotides read TGTGCCAGCAGTTACTCAGCCCGGGACCGGGGGCCCTACGAGCAGTACTTC.

Many counts were recorded for this clonotype. The chain carries TRBV7-3 and TRBJ2-2, with D hard to call. This CDR3 spans 13 amino acids. Germline lookup yields CDR1 SGHTA and CDR2 FQGTGA. V was clipped by 2 bases and J by 6 bases, with 7 bases between them. CDR3 loop: CASSLALAGELFF. Written as DNA, the CDR3 is TGTGCCAGCAGCTTAGCCCTGGCCGGGGAGCTGTTTTTT.

At least ten counts were recorded for this clonotype. J is TRBJ2-7 and V is TRBV20-1; D not resolved. The CDR3 length is 11 residues. V was trimmed by 5 bases and J by 3 bases, leaving 8 bases between them. CDR1 is DFQATT and CDR2 is SNEGSKA in the germline V gene (reference sequence). CDR3 amino acids: CSADEYYEQYF. The CDR3 DNA is TGCAGTGCTGACGAGTACTACGAGCAGTACTTC.

Remarks on this clonotype: A read error may explain this, as a much larger clone is one base away. The chain is built from TRBV29-1 and TRBJ2-7; the match to TRBD2 covers 9 bases. Germline V gene sequence: CDR1 SQVTM, CDR2 ANQGSEA. J gave up 9 bases and V 6 bases, and 6 bases lay outside the gene matches. The CDR3 spans 11 residues. The DNA for the CDR3 is TGCAGCGTGTCTAGCGGGGACGGGCAGTACTTC. It is translated as CSVSSGDGQYF.

On this clonotype: A read error is likely, as this CDR3 ends without the conserved phenylalanine or tryptophan. The chain carries TRBV7-9 and TRBJ1-4, with D possibly TRBD1 on 6 matching bases. The CDR3 extends over 16 amino acids. V lost 4 bases and J lost 6, with 18 bases in between. Germline CDR1 is SEHNR and CDR2 is FQNEAQ (reference sequence). This CDR3 is CASSSGTSSSHEKLFL. As DNA, the CDR3 is TGTGCCAGCAGCTCCGGGACAAGCAGTTCCCATGAAAAACTGTTTTTA.

The chain carries TRBV14 and TRBJ2-3, with 8 bases fitting TRBD2. CDR1 is SGHDN and CDR2 is FVKESK in the germline V gene. This CDR3 has 15 amino acids. J was trimmed by 7 bases and V by 1 base; bases with no gene match: 7. The CDR3 coding sequence is TGTGCCAGCAGCCAAGGAGTAGCGGGGCGGTATACGCAGTATTTT. This codes for CASSQGVAGRYTQYF.

There are many counts of this clonotype. This sequence joins TRBV5-6 and TRBJ2-5; D call uncertain. V shed 4 bases and J shed 1 base, with 11 bases lying between them. The CDR3 is made up of 14 amino acids. Germline V lookup: CDR1 SGHDT, CDR2 YYEEEE. The chain's CDR3 is CASSRPGFQETQYF. The DNA for the CDR3 is TGTGCCAGCAGCCGTCCGGGCTTCCAAGAGACCCAGTACTTC.

This chain uses TRBV27 with TRBJ2-3, with TRBD2 identical over 13 bases. In germline, CDR1 is MNHEY, CDR2 SMNVEV (reference sequence). The ends lost 4 bases at V and 2 bases at J; junction bases unmatched: 3. This CDR3 is 16 amino acids long. As DNA, the CDR3 is TGTGCCAGCAGTTCGGGACTAGCGGGGACCACAGATACGCAGTATTTT. This sequence encodes CASSSGLAGTTDTQYF.

The V and J genes are TRBV27 and TRBJ2-3; D might be TRBD2 (5 bases). The V and J ends lost 4 bases and 2 bases respectively, with 10 bases between them. The CDR3 sequence is 14 residues long. In germline, CDR1 is MNHEY, CDR2 SMNVEV (reference sequence). The CDR3 here is CASSSGSDTDTQYF. CDR3 bases: TGTGCCAGCAGTTCGGGTAGCGACACAGATACGCAGTATTTT.

This clonotype has at least ten counts. CDR3 DNA sequence: TGTGCCAGCAGCCCCCGGACCTACGAGCAGTACTTC. Its protein is CASSPRTYEQYF. This chain uses TRBV11-2 with TRBJ2-7; D unclear. V shed 5 bases and J shed 2 bases, with 7 bases lying between them. Germline V gene sequence: CDR1 SGHAT, CDR2 FQNNGV. The CDR3 extends over 12 amino acids.

The table lists this clonotype with a few counts. The J gene is TRBJ2-7, the V gene TRBV9; TRBD1 matches at 10 bases. CDR1 is SGDLS, CDR2 YYNGEE, per germline. The CDR3 runs to 16 residues. Unmatched junction bases numbered 8, after V lost 0 bases and J lost 5 bases. The CDR3 here is CASSVGGDRGRNEQYF. DNA for the CDR3: TGTGCCAGCAGCGTAGGCGGAGACAGGGGGCGAAACGAGCAGTACTTC.

This clonotype was recorded a few times. This chain joins TRBV6-5 and TRBJ2-5; TRBD1 agrees at 7 bases. The CDR3 contains 14 residues. Germline loops: CDR1 MNHEY, CDR2 SVGAGI. The junction had 1 base not matched to a gene; V was cut back by 2 bases and J by 1 base. CDR3 loop: CASSYGQAQETQYF. For the CDR3, the DNA is TGTGCCAGCAGTTACGGACAGGCCCAAGAGACCCAGTACTTC.

This clonotype showed up just a few times. This chain links TRBV13 with TRBJ2-7; D ambiguous. In germline, CDR1 is PRHDT, CDR2 FYEKMQ (reference sequence). The CDR3 sequence is 13 residues long. Trimming removed 8 bases from V and 6 bases from J, with 17 bases in between. CDR3 DNA: TGTGCCAGCGGTCTGGGCCCTACTGCCGAGCAGTACTTC. Translating it yields CASGLGPTAEQYF.

This clonotype has ten or more counts. J is TRBJ1-1 and V is TRBV5-4; D unclear. Looked up from germline, CDR1 is SGHNT and CDR2 is YYREEE (reference sequence). This CDR3 contains 13 residues. The V end lost 3 bases, the J end lost 0 bases, and 6 bases lay between the germline ends. CDR3 protein: CASSWELNTEAFF. The CDR3 DNA is TGTGCCAGCAGCTGGGAGTTGAACACTGAAGCTTTCTTT.

The V gene is TRBV4-3, the J gene TRBJ2-1, with 12 bases aligning to TRBD2. This CDR3 region has 16 residues. CDR1 and CDR2 from the germline V gene are LGHNA and YSLEER. V was pared by 4 bases and J by 6 bases, with 7 bases of the junction left unmatched. The chain's CDR3 is CASSPETSGSPNEQFF. CDR3 DNA sequence: TGCGCCAGCAGCCCGGAGACTAGCGGGAGTCCCAATGAGCAGTTCTTC.

The table lists this clonotype with many counts. The genes are TRBV6-6 and TRBJ2-1; the D gene is possibly TRBD1 (6 bases). The CDR3 is 14 amino acids. Germline lookup yields CDR1 MNHNY and CDR2 SVGAGI (reference sequence). Trimming stripped 5 bases from V and 4 bases from J, with 12 bases between. The CDR3 bases are TGTGCCAGCAGTCCGCCGGACAGTTACAATGAGCAGTTCTTC. Amino acids: CASSPPDSYNEQFF.

To note about this clonotype: A read error may explain this, as a much larger clone is one base away. The rearrangement joins TRBV7-8 to TRBJ1-2; 8 bases line up with TRBD1. V gave up 2 bases and J gave up 4 bases; unmatched junction bases: 9. The CDR3 totals 16 residues. CDR1 is SGHVS, CDR2 FQNEAQ, per germline. The CDR3 DNA reads as TGTGCCAGCAGCTTAATTTTGACAGGGGAAAGCTATGGCTACACCTTC. This gives the protein CASSLILTGESYGYTF.

This clonotype occurred a few times. The chain couples TRBV5-1 to TRBJ2-3, with TRBD2 matching over 11 bases. Germline assignment: CDR1 SGHRS and CDR2 YFSETQ. The CDR3 has 20 amino acids. J gave up 0 bases and V 2 bases, and 14 bases lay outside the gene matches. DNA of the CDR3: TGCGCCAGCAGCTTTCCCCTCACGACTAGCGGGGACCTAAGCACAGATACGCAGTATTTT. Its protein is CASSFPLTTSGDLSTDTQYF.

For this clonotype: A much larger clone differs from this one at a single base, so this may be a read error. The CDR3 DNA reads TGTGCCAGCAGCTTCTTCGGGCTAGCCCGCACAGATACGCAGTATTTT. This gives the protein CASSFFGLARTDTQYF. The chain joins TRBV7-9 to TRBJ2-3; perhaps TRBD2 as D (5 bases). Germline CDR1 and CDR2: SEHNR and FQNEAQ (reference sequence). V dropped 3 bases and J dropped 1 base, with 14 bases sitting between them. The CDR3 extends over 16 amino acids.

V and J are TRBV5-1 and TRBJ2-1; no firm D call. This CDR3 spans 9 amino acids. From germline, CDR1 is SGHRS and CDR2 YFSETQ. Trimming pared 4 bases from V and 16 bases from J, leaving 9 bases between. Written as DNA, the CDR3 is TGCGCCAGCAGCCCCGGCGTTTTCTTC. The encoded protein is CASSPGVFF.

This clonotype was seen a handful of times. This chain joins TRBV12-3 or TRBV12-4 and TRBJ2-5; D may match TRBD1 or TRBD2 (5 bases each). This CDR3 is 13 amino acids long. V was pared by 6 bases and J by 9 bases, with 17 bases between. In nucleotides, the CDR3 is TGTGCCAGCAGGGGGGACGCGGAATCGGCCCAGTACTTC. Amino acids: CASRGDAESAQYF.

Comments on this clonotype: Being one base from a much bigger clone, this may be a read error. V is TRBV24-1 and J is TRBJ1-5; D is unclear. V lost 6 bases to trimming and J lost 2 bases, with 13 bases between them. Germline V CDR1 and CDR2: KGHDR, SFDVKD. The CDR3 is 15 amino acids. CDR3 sequence reads: CATSNSGPGNQPQHF. The CDR3 nucleotides read TGTGCCACCAGTAATTCCGGTCCGGGCAATCAGCCCCAGCATTTT.

This clonotype was seen many times. The chain uses TRBV28 and TRBJ1-5; tentative D call: TRBD1 (5 bases). Between the trimmed V and J ends, which lost 3 bases and 0 bases, there was a span of 12 bases. This CDR3 spans 16 amino acids. CDR1 is MDHEN, CDR2 SYDVKM, per germline. This chain's CDR3 is CASSFIAGYSNQPQHF. The DNA of the CDR3 is TGTGCCAGCAGTTTTATCGCAGGGTATAGCAATCAGCCCCAGCATTTT. Full variable domain (rest looked up from reference TRBV28 and TRBJ1-5): DVKVTQSSRYLVKRTGEKVFLECVQDMDHENMFWYRQDPGLGLRLIYFSYDVKMKEKGDIPEGYSVSREKKERFSLILESASTNQTSMYLCASSFIAGYSNQPQHFGDGTRLSIL.

This chain links TRBV12-5 with TRBJ1-3, with D perhaps TRBD1 (6 bases). V shed 3 bases and J shed 2 bases, with 11 bases lying between them. The CDR3 consists of 15 residues. Per the germline V gene, CDR1 is LGHNT and CDR2 is FRNRAP. In nucleotides, the CDR3 is TGTGCTAGTGGTTTTGGCAGGGGTCCTGGAAACACCATATATTTT. Protein: CASGFGRGPGNTIYF.